What follows is one T cell receptor (beta chain) and its context. This clonotype was observed at least ten times. The clone's antigen remains unknown. No much larger clonotype is one base removed from it; base qualities were not supplied. Graves' hyperthyroidism was defined as stable when no progression to ophthalmopathy occurred over 18 months of follow-up. Hyperthyroidism patients were newly diagnosed, with disease duration under 2 months, and aged 18 to 65 years. Exclusion was applied to patients with uncontrolled infections, other autoimmune diseases, pregnancy or lactation. Diagnoses were based on clinical symptoms, serum thyroxine and TRAb, thyroid ultrasound and orbital computed tomography. Ficoll-Paque density gradient centrifugation was used to isolate PBMCs from under 11 ml of fresh peripheral blood. Total RNA was extracted with Trizol reagent, and quality was checked on an Agilent 2100 Bioanalyzer.

This entry comes from a study of T cells in Graves' hyperthyroidism and ophthalmopathy (dated by TCRdb to between 2019 and 2020). Notes on the research overall: Peripheral blood samples were taken at initial diagnosis, before any treatment was given. To identify TCR V-J signatures that set the groups apart, the researchers used a discovery cohort of 90 to 100 patients, made up of 40 to 45 with Graves' ophthalmopathy and approximately 57 with stable Graves' hyperthyroidism. An independent validation cohort of 18 to 20 hyperthyroidism patients and approximately 15 patients who later progressed to ophthalmopathy tested prospective prediction of ophthalmopathy. For training and testing, the 100 or so patients in the discovery cohort were randomly divided in a 7:3 ratio. The study also compared thyroid tissue and blood T-cell repertoires from 6 or 7 Graves' hyperthyroidism patients. After blood sampling, hyperthyroidism patients were treated with methimazole at a starting dose of 30 mg daily, and ophthalmopathy patients were treated with high-dose intravenous methylprednisolone. The paper reports TCR Vbeta CDR3 sequencing of over 120 peripheral blood samples: over 40 ophthalmopathy, 70 to 85 hyperthyroidism and around 17 progressor patients.

The full study reports these points: In validation, progression to ophthalmopathy was predicted by the model with around 70% sensitivity and 72.22% specificity, a median of roughly 6.4 months before onset. Blood samples also contained most of the expanded thyroid clonotypes (frequency above 0.001), which suggests that blood repertoires may reflect thyroid immune responses. A model built on a 13 V-J signature distinguished ophthalmopathy from stable hyperthyroidism, reaching around 90% sensitivity and 81% to 83% specificity in cross-validation and 80%/75% in testing. No statistical method was used to set the sample size in advance, and investigators knew the group allocation.

V is trimmed back by 6 bases and J by 8 bases, and the junction contains 10 bases that no gene match accounts for. The CDR3 measures 15 amino acids from cysteine to phenylalanine. The sequence is cut down to CDR3 DNA, 45 bases in frame from base 1. Taken from the germline V gene, the CDR1 and CDR2 loops are SNHLY and FYNNEI. Amplification of TCR beta CDR3 regions was carried out from RNA transcripts. A first-round RT-PCR of the TCR CDR3 used the HTBI primer set with the Qiagen OneStep RT-PCR kit. Libraries were constructed in a second round of multiplex PCR, after which size selection and purification were carried out. Libraries were sequenced paired-end with 100 bp reads on an Illumina HiSeq2000. From the authors' description of their analysis: Raw data were processed with SOAPnuke, discarding reads with adapters, uncalled bases, mean Phred below 15, or no exact constant-primer or identifier match. High-quality paired reads were merged using COPE v1.2.5, and each unique nucleotide sequence was defined as a clonotype. MiTCR v1.1 was used to align clonotypes to the IMGT TRBV, TRBD and TRBJ reference segments. Only V-J combinations with frequency above 0.0001, covering about 99% of repertoires, were analysed. The TCS score was defined as F50 (clonal expansion) divided by E x V (chaos), with BLOSUM62-based TCRdist calculated between CDR3 peptides within each V-J. Welch's t-statistics and random forest reduced roughly 530 V-J features to 13, which were used in a naive Bayes classifier (R e1071). Thyroid-blood repertoire similarity was quantified with the Morisita-Horn index. TCRdb reprocessing: public reads trimmed at Q25 with fastp, clones called with MiXCR, in-frame beta chains kept. Every CDR3 protein is listed once, alongside the most common genes and DNA of its rows. These V and J calls rely on TCRdb rather than the paper's analysis. In this sample the table shows about 840,000 distinct CDR3 sequences, over 35% of which occur a single time. The leading ten clones occupy 8.9% of the sample.

This receptor was taken from a young man with Graves' hyperthyroidism. The rearrangement joined TRBV2 to TRBJ1-6, with 7 bases in between that match TRBD1. The specimen sequenced was blood. The sequenced DNA: TGTGCCAGCAGCGGGACAGCCTTAGGGGATTCACCCCTCCACTTT. This yields the protein CASSGTALGDSPLHF.